What follows are 12 T cell receptor beta chains derived from one specimen sequenced in a study of cytomegalovirus exposure and HLA in healthy donors. 13 Jbeta primers and 60 Vbeta primers were used for the PCR. TCRdb's table, derived via immunoSEQ multiplex PCR, lists solely in-frame clones and lacks some. This listing includes 150,000 or so clones. Material: PBMCs. The origin of the receptors is a young man in good health and CMV-seronegative.

The chain carries TRBV5-1 and TRBJ2-7; 8 bases map to TRBD2. The junction had 11 bases not matched to a gene; V was cut back by 5 bases and J by 4 bases. The germline CDR1 and CDR2 sequences are SGHRS and YFSETQ. The CDR3 sequence is 15 residues long. The CDR3 nucleotides read TGCGCCAGCAGTGGGAGCGGGGGCGGCGGATACGAGCAGTACTTC. Its translation is CASSGSGGGGYEQYF.

The V and J genes are TRBV7-6 and TRBJ2-7, with 11 positions matching TRBD1. CDR3 size: 15 residues. After removal of 5 bases from V and 2 bases from J, the junction contained 5 bases not matched to a gene. Germline V CDR1 and CDR2: SGHVS, FNYEAQ. The CDR3 spells CASSAGQGATYEQYF. Written as DNA, the CDR3 is TGTGCCAGCAGCGCCGGACAGGGGGCGACCTACGAGCAGTACTTC.

The gene calls are TRBV7-9 and TRBJ1-1; D not resolved. The CDR3 loop spans 12 amino acids. V was trimmed by 4 bases and J by 6 bases, leaving 9 bases between them. CDR1 SEHNR and CDR2 FQNEAQ come from the germline V gene (reference sequence). As DNA, the CDR3 is TGTGCCAGCAGCTCCGACGGAGCTGAAGCTTTCTTT. This sequence encodes CASSSDGAEAFF.

The chain has TRBV5-1 and TRBJ2-1; no clear D gene. Germline CDR1 reads SGHRS; CDR2 reads YFSETQ. The CDR3 totals 15 residues. V shed 4 bases and J shed 4 bases, with 15 bases lying between them. The CDR3 sequence is CASSLRKTRYNEQFF. DNA for the CDR3: TGCGCCAGCAGCCTAAGGAAAACGCGGTACAATGAGCAGTTCTTC.

This sequence joins TRBV18 and TRBJ1-3; TRBD1 aligns across 10 bases. Trimming removed 0 bases from V and 4 bases from J; junction bases left unmatched: 3. The germline gives CDR1 KGHSH, CDR2 LQKENI. The CDR3 is 16 amino acids. The CDR3 nucleotides read TGTGCCAGCTCACCACCCGGGACAGGGGACGGAAACACCATATATTTT. Its protein product is CASSPPGTGDGNTIYF.

The chain links TRBV10-3 to TRBJ1-1, with 7 nucleotides matching TRBD1. V lost 5 bases, J lost 7 bases, and 7 bases stayed unmatched. CDR3 size: 13 residues. Germline CDR1 is ENHRY and CDR2 is SYGVKD. Here the CDR3 DNA reads TGTGCCATCAGTCAAGGCAGGGGGTATGAAGCTTTCTTT. It translates to CAISQGRGYEAFF.

The chain employs TRBV5-1 and TRBJ2-1; 11 nucleotides line up with TRBD2. CDR3 length equals 15 residues. Trimming cost V 0 bases and J 9 bases; bases outside gene matches: 5. The germline V gene has CDR1 SGHRS and CDR2 YFSETQ. The CDR3 DNA sequence: TGCGCCAGCAGCTTGGTCCCCCTAGCGGGAGGTGAGCAGTTCTTC. It specifies CASSLVPLAGGEQFF.

This clone is medium-sized (0.01 to 0.1%) by frequency. The chain carries TRBV28 and TRBJ1-4, with D unclear. CDR3 length: 12 amino acids. Trimming took 2 bases from V and 8 from J, leaving 6 bases between them. From germline, CDR1 is MDHEN and CDR2 SYDVKM. The CDR3 spells CASSLLREKLFF. The CDR3 coding sequence is TGTGCCAGCAGTTTACTACGGGAAAAACTGTTTTTT. Together with reference TRBV28 and TRBJ1-4, the CDR3 gives the full variable domain: DVKVTQSSRYLVKRTGEKVFLECVQDMDHENMFWYRQDPGLGLRLIYFSYDVKMKEKGDIPEGYSVSREKKERFSLILESASTNQTSMYLCASSLLREKLFFGSGTQLSVL.

The chain is built from TRBV7-8 and TRBJ2-1; 8 bases map to TRBD1. The germline gives CDR1 SGHVS, CDR2 FQNEAQ. J was trimmed by 5 bases and V by 2 bases; bases with no gene match: 11. The CDR3 totals 17 residues. The CDR3 reads CASSLRASGTGHNEQFF. The CDR3 coding sequence is TGTGCCAGCAGCTTAAGAGCCTCCGGGACAGGCCACAATGAGCAGTTCTTC.

The J gene is TRBJ2-1, the V gene TRBV7-2, with a weak D call TRBD1 (6 bases). V lost 6 bases, J lost 8 bases, and 20 bases lay in between. CDR1 and CDR2 from the germline V gene are SGHTA and FQGNSA. The CDR3 length is 15 residues. The DNA of the CDR3 is TGTGCCAGCAGTCAACAGGGCGCTGTTTTTCATGAGCAGTTCTTC. Amino acid sequence: CASSQQGAVFHEQFF.

The rearrangement joins TRBV27 to TRBJ2-7, with 10 bases that match TRBD1. Germline V gives CDR1 MNHEY, CDR2 SMNVEV (reference sequence). The V gene end was trimmed by 5 bases and the J gene end by 1 base; junction bases not matched to a gene: 11. The length of the CDR3 is 17 residues. The CDR3 DNA follows: TGTGCCAGCAGTCTACGGACAGGGGGAATTGGATCCTACGAGCAGTACTTC. Translated, it gives CASSLRTGGIGSYEQYF.

Comments on this clone: At one boundary the junction diverges from the germline segment, which might be a read error. The V gene is TRBV5-1, the J gene TRBJ1-1, with a tentative D call TRBD1 (6 bases). Germline V gives CDR1 SGHRS, CDR2 YFSETQ. This CDR3 is 15 amino acids long. The CDR3 here is CASSLEPAQGAEAFF. The CDR3 region has the DNA TGCGCCAGCAGCTTGGAACCCGCACAGGGAGCTGAGGCTTTCTTT. Full variable domain (outside the CDR3, taken from reference TRBV5-1 and TRBJ1-1): KAGVTQTPRYLIKTRGQQVTLSCSPISGHRSVSWYQQTPGQGLQFLFEYFSETQRNKGNFPGRFSGRQFSNSRSEMNVSTLELGDSALYLCASSLEPAQGAEAFFGQGTRLTVV.